This T cell receptor beta chain was identified in a study of regulatory T cells in long-lasting Graves disease. This clonotype showed up just once. Arm-PCR of CDR3 regions with iRepertoire HTBI primers generated TCR beta libraries. TCRdb called the multiplex PCR reads again in MiXCR, with one record for every CDR3 protein. The sample has 400,000 to 550,000 distinct CDR3 sequences, over 15% seen once. Time point given: newly diagnosed GD, antithyroid drugs for less than 3 months. Scientists built the TCR library using RNA that was extracted from PBMCs. There are 15 residues in the CDR3. J lost 2 bases, V lost 7 bases, and 9 bases had no gene match. Per the germline V gene, CDR1 is MNHNS and CDR2 is SASEGT. The same specimen was also included in a second study, on T cells in Graves' hyperthyroidism and ophthalmopathy.

This receptor was identified in a woman aged 18 to 35 with Graves disease. Sequenced here: peripheral blood mononuclear cells (PBMCs), sampled at new diagnosis, from a patient treated with antithyroid drugs. V is TRBV6-1 and J is TRBJ2-7; the match to TRBD2 covers 9 bases. The CDR3 spells CASIARLAEAYEQYF. CDR3 DNA: TGTGCCAGCATCGCGAGACTAGCGGAAGCCTACGAGCAGTACTTC.